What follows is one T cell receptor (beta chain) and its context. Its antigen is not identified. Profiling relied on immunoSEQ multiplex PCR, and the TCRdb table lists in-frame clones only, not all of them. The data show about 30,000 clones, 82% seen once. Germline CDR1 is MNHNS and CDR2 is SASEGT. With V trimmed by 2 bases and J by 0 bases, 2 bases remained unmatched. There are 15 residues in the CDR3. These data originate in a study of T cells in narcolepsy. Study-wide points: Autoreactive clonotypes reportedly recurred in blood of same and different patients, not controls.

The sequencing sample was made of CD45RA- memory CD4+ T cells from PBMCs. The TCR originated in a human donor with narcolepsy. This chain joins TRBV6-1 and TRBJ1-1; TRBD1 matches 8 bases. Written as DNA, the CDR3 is TGTGCCAGCAGTGAATTGGACAGGGTGAACACTGAAGCTTTCTTT. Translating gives CASSELDRVNTEAFF.